This TCR beta chain stems from a study of blood T cell repertoires in COVID-19. Study summary: Sample material is recorded as cDNA or gDNA derived from T cells, B-cell-depleted T cells, or PBMCs.

Sequencing was performed with immunoSEQ multiplex PCR; in TCRdb, only in-frame clones are kept and a portion is missing. The sample consists of under 300,000 clones, about 79% of them appearing once. In germline, CDR1 is SGHRS, CDR2 YFSETQ. There are 14 residues in the CDR3. Trimming took off 0 bases at V and 4 bases at J, with 11 bases between the two ends. The rearrangement links TRBV5-1 to TRBJ2-7; maybe TRBD2 (6 bases). The sequenced material came from peripheral blood. The clonotype comes from a man aged 35 to 55 who had recovered from COVID-19. DNA of the CDR3: TGCGCCAGCAGCTTGGACTCGGGGGAGTACGAGCAGTACTTC. Its protein product is CASSLDSGEYEQYF.